This T cell receptor (beta chain) comes out of a study of blood T cell repertoires in COVID-19. Study-wide background: Sources were T cells, B-cell-depleted T cells, or PBMCs; the material itself was cDNA or gDNA.

Individuals aged 18 to 89 years were recruited from some 26 US areas. In the original workflow: Amplifying reference gene primers gave estimates of nucleated cell counts. Profiled with immunoSEQ multiplex PCR; TCRdb holds only in-frame clones, not every one. The DNA gave D and trimming, while V, J and clone size come from that table. This sample carries more than 300,000 clones, around 86% of them seen once, and the ten largest clones take 5% to 5.5%. This CDR3 is 17 amino acids long. Per germline, CDR1 SGDLS and CDR2 YYNGEE. Trimming removed 4 bases from V and 4 bases from J; junction bases left unmatched: 13.

The chain recombines TRBV9 with TRBJ2-5, with 10 bases that match TRBD2. Specimen: PBMCs or T cells enriched from blood (not recorded which). The receptor was derived from a woman aged 45-65 years who had recovered from COVID-19. This CDR3 is CASSTGPSGSVSETQYF. CDR3 coding DNA: TGTGCCAGCAGCACCGGACCTAGCGGGAGTGTTTCAGAGACCCAGTACTTC.